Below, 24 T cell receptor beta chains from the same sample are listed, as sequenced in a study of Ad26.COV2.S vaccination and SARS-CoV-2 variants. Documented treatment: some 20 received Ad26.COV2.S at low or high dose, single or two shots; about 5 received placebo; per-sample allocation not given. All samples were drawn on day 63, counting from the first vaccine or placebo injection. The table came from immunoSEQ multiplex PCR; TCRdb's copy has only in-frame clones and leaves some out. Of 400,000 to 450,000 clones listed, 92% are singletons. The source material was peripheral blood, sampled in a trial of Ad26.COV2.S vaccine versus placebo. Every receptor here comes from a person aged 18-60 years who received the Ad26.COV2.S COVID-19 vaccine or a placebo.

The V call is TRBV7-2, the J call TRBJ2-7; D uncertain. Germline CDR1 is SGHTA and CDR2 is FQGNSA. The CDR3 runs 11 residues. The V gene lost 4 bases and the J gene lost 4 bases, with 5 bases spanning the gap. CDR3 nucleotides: TGTGCCAGCAGCTACCGTTACGAGCAGTACTTC. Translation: CASSYRYEQYF.

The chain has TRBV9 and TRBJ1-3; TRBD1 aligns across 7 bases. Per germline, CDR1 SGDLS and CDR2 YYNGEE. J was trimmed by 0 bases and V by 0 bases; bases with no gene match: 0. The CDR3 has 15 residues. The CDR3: CASSVGDSSGNTIYF. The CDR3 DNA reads TGTGCCAGCAGCGTAGGGGACAGCTCTGGAAACACCATATATTTT.

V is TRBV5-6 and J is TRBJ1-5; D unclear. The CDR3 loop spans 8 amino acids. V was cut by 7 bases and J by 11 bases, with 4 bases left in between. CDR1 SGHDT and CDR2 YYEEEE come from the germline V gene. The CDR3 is CASFTQHF. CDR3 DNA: TGTGCCAGCTTCACCCAGCATTTT.

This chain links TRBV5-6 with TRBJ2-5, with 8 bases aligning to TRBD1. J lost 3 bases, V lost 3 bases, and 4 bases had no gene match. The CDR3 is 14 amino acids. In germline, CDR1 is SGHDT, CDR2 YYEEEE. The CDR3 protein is CASSSRQGKETQYF. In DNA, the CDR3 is TGTGCCAGCAGCTCCCGACAGGGGAAAGAGACCCAGTACTTC. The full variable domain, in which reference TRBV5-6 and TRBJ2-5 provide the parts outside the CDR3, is DAGVTQSPTHLIKTRGQQVTLRCSPKSGHDTVSWYQQALGQGPQFIFQYYEEEERQRGNFPDRFSGHQFPNYSSELNVNALLLGDSALYLCASSSRQGKETQYFGPGTRLLVL.

The CDR3 nucleotides read TGTGCCAGCAGCGCCCCGCGGCAGGGGGGCTACGAGCAGTACTTC. This sequence encodes CASSAPRQGGYEQYF. V and J are TRBV7-9 and TRBJ2-7, with D maybe TRBD1 (7 bases). V was shortened by 5 bases and J by 3 bases, with 17 bases between the two germline ends. Germline CDR1 SEHNR, CDR2 FQNEAQ (reference sequence). This CDR3 spans 15 amino acids.

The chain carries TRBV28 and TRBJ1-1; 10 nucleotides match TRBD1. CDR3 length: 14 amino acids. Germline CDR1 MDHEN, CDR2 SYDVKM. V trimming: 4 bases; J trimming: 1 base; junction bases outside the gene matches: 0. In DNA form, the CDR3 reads TGTGCCAGCAGTTGGGACAGGGGGAACACTGAAGCTTTCTTT. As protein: CASSWDRGNTEAFF.

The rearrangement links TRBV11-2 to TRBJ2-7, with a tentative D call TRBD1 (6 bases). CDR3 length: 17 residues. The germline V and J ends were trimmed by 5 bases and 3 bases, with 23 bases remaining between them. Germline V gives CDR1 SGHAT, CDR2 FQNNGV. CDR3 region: CASSRKRGRLQGYEQYF. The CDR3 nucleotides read TGTGCCAGCAGCCGAAAGAGGGGCCGGTTACAGGGCTACGAGCAGTACTTC.

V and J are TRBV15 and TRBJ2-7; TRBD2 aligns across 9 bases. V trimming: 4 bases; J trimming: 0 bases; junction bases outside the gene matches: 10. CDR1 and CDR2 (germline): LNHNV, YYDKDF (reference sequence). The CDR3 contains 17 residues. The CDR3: CATSITRTSASSYEQYF. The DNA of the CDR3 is TGTGCCACCAGCATCACTAGGACTAGCGCAAGCTCCTACGAGCAGTACTTC.

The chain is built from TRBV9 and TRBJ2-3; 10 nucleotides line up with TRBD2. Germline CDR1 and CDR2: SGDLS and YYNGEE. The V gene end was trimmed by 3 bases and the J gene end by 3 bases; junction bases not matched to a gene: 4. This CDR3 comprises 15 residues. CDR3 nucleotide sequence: TGTGCCAGCAGCGAAGCGGGGGGGTCGACAGATACGCAGTATTTT. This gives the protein CASSEAGGSTDTQYF.

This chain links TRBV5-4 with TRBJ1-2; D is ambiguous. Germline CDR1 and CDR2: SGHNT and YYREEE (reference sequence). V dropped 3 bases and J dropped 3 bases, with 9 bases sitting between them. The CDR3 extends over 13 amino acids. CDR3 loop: CASSWKGYYGYTF. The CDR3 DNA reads TGTGCCAGCAGCTGGAAGGGTTACTATGGCTACACCTTC.

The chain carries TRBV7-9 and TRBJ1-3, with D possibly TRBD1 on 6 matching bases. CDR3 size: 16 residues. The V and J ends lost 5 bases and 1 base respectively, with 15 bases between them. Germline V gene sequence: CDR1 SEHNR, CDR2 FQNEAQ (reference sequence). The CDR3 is CASSTPRTGSGNTIYF. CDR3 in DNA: TGTGCCAGCAGCACCCCCCGAACAGGGTCTGGAAACACCATATATTTT.

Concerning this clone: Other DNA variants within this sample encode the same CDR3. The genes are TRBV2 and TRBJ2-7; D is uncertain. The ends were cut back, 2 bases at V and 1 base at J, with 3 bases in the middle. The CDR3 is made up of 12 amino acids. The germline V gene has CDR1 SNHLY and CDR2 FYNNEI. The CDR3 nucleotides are TGTGCCAGCAGTGAACAGTCCTACGAGCAGTACTTC. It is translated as CASSEQSYEQYF. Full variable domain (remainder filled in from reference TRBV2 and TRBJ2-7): EPEVTQTPSHQVTQMGQEVILRCVPISNHLYFYWYRQILGQKVEFLVSFYNNEISEKSEIFDDQFSVERPDGSNFTLKIRSTKLEDSAMYFCASSEQSYEQYFGPGTRLTVT.

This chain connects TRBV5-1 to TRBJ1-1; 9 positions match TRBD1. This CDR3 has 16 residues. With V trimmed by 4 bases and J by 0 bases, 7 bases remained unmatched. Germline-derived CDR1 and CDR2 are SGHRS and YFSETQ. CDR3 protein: CASSPSTGGMNTEAFF. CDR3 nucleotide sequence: TGCGCCAGCAGCCCTTCGACAGGGGGGATGAACACTGAAGCTTTCTTT.

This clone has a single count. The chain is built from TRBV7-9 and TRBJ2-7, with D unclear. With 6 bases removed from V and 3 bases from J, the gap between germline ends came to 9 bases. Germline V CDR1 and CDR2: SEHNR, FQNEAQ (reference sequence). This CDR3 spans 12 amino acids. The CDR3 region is CASSRTNYEQYF. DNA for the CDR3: TGTGCCAGCAGTCGAACTAACTACGAGCAGTACTTC.

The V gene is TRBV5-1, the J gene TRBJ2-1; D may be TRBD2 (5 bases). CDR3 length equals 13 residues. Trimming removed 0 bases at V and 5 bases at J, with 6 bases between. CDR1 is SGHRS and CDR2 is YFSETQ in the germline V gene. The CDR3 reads CASSLVTNNEQFF. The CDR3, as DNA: TGCGCCAGCAGCTTGGTGACTAACAATGAGCAGTTCTTC.

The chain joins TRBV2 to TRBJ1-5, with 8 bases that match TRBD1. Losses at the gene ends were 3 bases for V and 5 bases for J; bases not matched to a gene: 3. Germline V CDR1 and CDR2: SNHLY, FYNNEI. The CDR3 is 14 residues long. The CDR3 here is CASSDTGGYQPQHF. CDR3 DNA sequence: TGTGCCAGCAGTGATACAGGGGGGTATCAGCCCCAGCATTTT. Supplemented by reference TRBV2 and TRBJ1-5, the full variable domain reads EPEVTQTPSHQVTQMGQEVILRCVPISNHLYFYWYRQILGQKVEFLVSFYNNEISEKSEIFDDQFSVERPDGSNFTLKIRSTKLEDSAMYFCASSDTGGYQPQHFGDGTRLSIL.

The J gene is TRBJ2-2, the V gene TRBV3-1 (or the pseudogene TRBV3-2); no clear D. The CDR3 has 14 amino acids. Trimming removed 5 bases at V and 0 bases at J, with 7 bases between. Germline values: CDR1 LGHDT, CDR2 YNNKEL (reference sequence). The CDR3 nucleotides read TGTGCCAGCAGCTACGGACCGAACACCGGGGAGCTGTTTTTT. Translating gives CASSYGPNTGELFF.

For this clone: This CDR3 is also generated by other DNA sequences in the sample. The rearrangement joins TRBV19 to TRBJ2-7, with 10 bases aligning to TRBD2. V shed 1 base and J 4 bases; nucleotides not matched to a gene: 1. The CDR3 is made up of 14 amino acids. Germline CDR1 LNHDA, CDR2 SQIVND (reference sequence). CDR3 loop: CASSIGTSGYEQYF. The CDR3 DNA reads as TGTGCCAGTAGTATAGGGACTAGCGGATACGAGCAGTACTTC.

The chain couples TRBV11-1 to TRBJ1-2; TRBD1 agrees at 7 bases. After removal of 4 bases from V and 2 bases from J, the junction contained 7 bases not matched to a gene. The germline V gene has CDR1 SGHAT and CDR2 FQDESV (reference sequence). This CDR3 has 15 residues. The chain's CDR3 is CASSSWTGSNYGYTF. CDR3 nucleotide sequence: TGTGCCAGCAGCTCCTGGACAGGCTCCAACTATGGCTACACCTTC.

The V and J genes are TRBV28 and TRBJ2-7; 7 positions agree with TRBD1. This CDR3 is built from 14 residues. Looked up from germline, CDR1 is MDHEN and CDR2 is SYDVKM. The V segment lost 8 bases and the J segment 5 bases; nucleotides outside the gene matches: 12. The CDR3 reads CASRGEQGYNEQYF. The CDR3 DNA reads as TGTGCCAGCCGTGGGGAACAGGGGTACAACGAGCAGTACTTC.

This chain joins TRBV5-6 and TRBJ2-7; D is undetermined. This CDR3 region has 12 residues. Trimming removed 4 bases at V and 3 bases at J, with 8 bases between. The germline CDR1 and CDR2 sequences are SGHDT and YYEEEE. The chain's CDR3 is CASSRSLYEQYF. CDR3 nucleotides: TGTGCCAGCAGCCGGAGTCTCTACGAGCAGTACTTC.

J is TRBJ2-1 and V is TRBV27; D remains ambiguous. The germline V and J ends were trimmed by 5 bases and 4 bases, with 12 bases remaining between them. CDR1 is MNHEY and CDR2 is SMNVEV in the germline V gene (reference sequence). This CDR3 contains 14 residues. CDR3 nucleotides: TGTGCCAGCAGTACGCCCGGCCCTTACAATGAGCAGTTCTTC. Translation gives CASSTPGPYNEQFF.

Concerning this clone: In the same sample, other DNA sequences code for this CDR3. Here the CDR3 reads CATRDRYGYTF. The CDR3 coding sequence is TGTGCCACCAGGGATCGCTATGGCTACACCTTC. The V and J genes are TRBV19 and TRBJ1-2; tentative D call: TRBD1 (5 bases). The germline gives CDR1 LNHDA, CDR2 SQIVND (reference sequence). The germline V and J ends were trimmed by 10 bases and 4 bases, with 10 bases remaining between them. The CDR3 runs 11 residues.

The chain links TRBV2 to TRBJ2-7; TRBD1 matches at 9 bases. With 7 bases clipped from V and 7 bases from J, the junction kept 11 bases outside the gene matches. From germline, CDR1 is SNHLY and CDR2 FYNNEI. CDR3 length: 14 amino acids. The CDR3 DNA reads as TGTGCCAGCATCGAAGGACAGGGGTATATGGAGCAGTACTTC. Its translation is CASIEGQGYMEQYF.